The 26 T cell receptor beta chains given below trace back to one sample, sequenced in a study of blood T cell repertoires in COVID-19. Clones were read by immunoSEQ multiplex PCR, and TCRdb kept only the in-frame ones, dropping some. The data hold fewer than 300,000 clones, with 65% to 90% observed a single time. Material for sequencing was peripheral blood. The origin of the receptors is a woman aged 60-75 years with active or convalescent COVID-19.

This clone was detected a few times. V usage is TRBV19 and J usage is TRBJ2-3, with 9 bases aligning to TRBD2. In germline, CDR1 is LNHDA, CDR2 SQIVND (reference sequence). The CDR3 covers 13 residues. The V gene end was trimmed by 4 bases and the J gene end by 5 bases; junction bases not matched to a gene: 1. DNA of the CDR3: TGTGCCAGTAGTAGCGGGGGGGTAGATACGCAGTATTTT. This encodes CASSSGGVDTQYF.

The chain couples TRBV3-1 (or the pseudogene TRBV3-2) to TRBJ2-3, with D possibly matching TRBD2 (6 bases). Germline V gene lookup returns CDR1 LGHDT and CDR2 YNNKEL (reference sequence). Trimming removed 7 bases at V and 6 bases at J, with 17 bases between. The CDR3 consists of 14 residues. This CDR3 reads CASTQTRAGDTQYF. CDR3 DNA sequence: TGTGCCAGCACCCAGACACGGGCGGGGGATACGCAGTATTTT.

The chain is built from TRBV12-3 or TRBV12-4 and TRBJ2-3; 8 bases are a match to TRBD1. The CDR3 covers 12 residues. V lost 1 base to trimming and J lost 14 bases; unmatched junction nucleotides: 5. In nucleotides, the CDR3 is TGTGCCAGCAGTTTAGAGGACGACAGGGGGTATTTT. It codes for CASSLEDDRGYF.

The CDR3 region is CASSHPGQGSEKLFF. As DNA, the CDR3 is TGCGCCAGCAGCCATCCGGGACAGGGTAGTGAAAAACTGTTTTTT. V gene TRBV4-1 combines with J gene TRBJ1-4; TRBD1 matches at 9 bases. Per the germline V gene, CDR1 is MGHRA and CDR2 is YSYEKL. CDR3 length equals 15 residues. After removal of 3 bases from V and 7 bases from J, the junction contained 6 bases not matched to a gene.

The chain couples TRBV7-8 to TRBJ1-1; maybe TRBD1 (5 bases). V gave up 1 base and J gave up 1 base, with 16 bases separating them. CDR3 length: 17 amino acids. Looked up from germline, CDR1 is SGHVS and CDR2 is FQNEAQ. The CDR3 sequence is CASSLGYSGGGNTEAFF. The CDR3 DNA reads as TGTGCCAGCAGCTTAGGGTATTCCGGGGGAGGGAACACTGAAGCTTTCTTT. The whole variable domain, filled in from reference TRBV7-8 and TRBJ1-1, reads GAGVSQSPRYKVAKRGQDVALRCDPISGHVSLFWYQQALGQGPEFLTYFQNEAQLDKSGLPSDRFFAERPEGSVSTLKIQRTQQEDSAVYLCASSLGYSGGGNTEAFFGQGTRLTVV.

The chain has TRBV11-2 and TRBJ1-6, with 7 bases matching TRBD1. Germline CDR1 reads SGHAT; CDR2 reads FQNNGV. Trimming took 5 bases from V and 5 from J; bases not matched to a gene: 6. This CDR3 is built from 15 residues. The CDR3 protein is CASSAHQGDNSPLHF. DNA of the CDR3: TGTGCCAGCAGCGCACACCAGGGGGATAATTCACCCCTCCACTTT.

V gene TRBV27 combines with J gene TRBJ1-3; 7 bases match TRBD1. Germline loops: CDR1 MNHEY, CDR2 SMNVEV (reference sequence). CDR3 length: 14 residues. V was clipped by 6 bases and J by 0 bases; unmatched bases: 2. The CDR3 DNA follows: TGTGCCAGCAGACGACAGGGCTCTGGAAACACCATATATTTT. Translating it yields CASRRQGSGNTIYF.

CDR3 residues: CASSVLTGGRETQYF. The CDR3 DNA reads TGTGCCAGCAGCGTGTTAACAGGGGGGAGGGAGACCCAGTACTTC. The chain joins TRBV9 to TRBJ2-5, with 8 bases identical to TRBD1. Trimming removed 2 bases from V and 5 bases from J; junction bases left unmatched: 8. The CDR3 covers 15 residues. The V gene's germline CDR1 is SGDLS and CDR2 YYNGEE.

This chain uses TRBV25-1 with TRBJ2-3, with TRBD1 matching 9 bases. The J segment lost 10 bases and the V segment lost 8 bases, leaving 1 base of the junction unmatched. The germline CDR1 and CDR2 sequences are MGHDK and SYGVNS. There are 10 residues in the CDR3. The CDR3 reads CASGTGSQYF. CDR3 nucleotide sequence: TGTGCCAGCGGGACAGGGTCGCAGTATTTT.

This sequence joins TRBV7-6 and TRBJ2-1, with D possibly being TRBD1 (6 bases). Germline CDR1 is SGHVS and CDR2 is FNYEAQ. The V end was cut by 5 bases, the J end by 0 bases, with 14 bases between. This CDR3 contains 16 residues. CDR3 coding DNA: TGTGCCAGCAGCCTGGGGACATTGAGCTCCTACAATGAGCAGTTCTTC. It specifies CASSLGTLSSYNEQFF.

The V gene is TRBV7-9, the J gene TRBJ2-5; the match to TRBD1 covers 9 bases. The germline CDR1 and CDR2 sequences are SEHNR and FQNEAQ (reference sequence). This CDR3 is 16 amino acids long. V lost 4 bases and J lost 1; bases outside the gene matches: 7. CDR3 sequence: CASSSGVTGGQETQYF. In nucleotides, the CDR3 is TGTGCCAGCAGCTCGGGGGTGACAGGGGGCCAAGAGACCCAGTACTTC.

This chain uses TRBV15 with TRBJ2-3; tentative D call: TRBD1 (5 bases). The V gene lost 0 bases and the J gene lost 4 bases, with 8 bases spanning the gap. CDR1 and CDR2 (germline): LNHNV, YYDKDF (reference sequence). The CDR3 covers 14 residues. The CDR3 loop is CATSRDVGPDTQYF. CDR3 bases: TGTGCCACCAGCAGAGATGTGGGGCCAGATACGCAGTATTTT.

The gene calls are TRBV28 and TRBJ1-3, with D possibly TRBD1 on 6 matching bases. The germline gives CDR1 MDHEN, CDR2 SYDVKM. The CDR3 length is 14 residues. V lost 8 bases and J 0 bases, leaving 11 bases between the germline ends. CDR3 nucleotide sequence: TGTGCCAGCGCCTCGGGACACTCTGGAAACACCATATATTTT. This encodes CASASGHSGNTIYF.

The CDR3 reads CASSSAGASTDTQYF. As DNA, the CDR3 is TGTGCCAGCAGCTCGGCTGGGGCTAGCACAGATACGCAGTATTTT. The chain carries TRBV7-2 and TRBJ2-3; weak D call: TRBD1 (5 bases). Germline-derived CDR1 and CDR2 are SGHTA and FQGNSA. The V end was cut by 4 bases, the J end by 0 bases, with 11 bases between. This CDR3 comprises 15 residues.

The sample holds one count of this clone. V gene TRBV5-5 combines with J gene TRBJ1-2; D gene ambiguous. V dropped 0 bases and J dropped 3 bases, with 9 bases sitting between them. The CDR3 covers 14 residues. Germline CDR1 reads SGHKS; CDR2 reads YYEKEE (reference sequence). CDR3 region: CASSLDSLHYGYTF. In DNA, the CDR3 is TGTGCCAGCAGCTTGGACAGTCTTCACTATGGCTACACCTTC.

The V call is TRBV19, the J call TRBJ1-6, with TRBD1 matching over 9 bases. Germline CDR1 reads LNHDA; CDR2 reads SQIVND (reference sequence). This CDR3 spans 14 amino acids. V dropped 6 bases and J dropped 7; count of bases not matched to a gene: 4. The CDR3 bases are TGTGCCAGTAGCCGGACAGGGGACAATTCACCCCTCCACTTT. Translating gives CASSRTGDNSPLHF.

The chain employs TRBV7-3 and TRBJ2-1, with 9 bases fitting TRBD2. Germline loops: CDR1 SGHTA, CDR2 FQGTGA. V shed 5 bases and J 8 bases; nucleotides not matched to a gene: 7. The CDR3 runs 14 residues. The CDR3 DNA is TGTGCCAGCAGCGGCAGCGGGGGGAGGGATGAGCAGTTCTTC. The encoded protein is CASSGSGGRDEQFF.

This clone was counted between two and nine times. The J gene is TRBJ2-7, the V gene TRBV18; 7 bases match TRBD1. This CDR3 spans 16 amino acids. V lost 5 bases to trimming and J lost 0 bases; unmatched junction nucleotides: 10. Germline V gene data show CDR1 as KGHSH and CDR2 as LQKENI. CDR3 loop: CASSKQGIPLSYEQYF. DNA of the CDR3: TGTGCCAGCTCAAAACAGGGGATCCCTCTCTCCTACGAGCAGTACTTC. The full variable domain, with the rest looked up from reference TRBV18 and TRBJ2-7, is NAGVMQNPRHLVRRRGQEARLRCSPMKGHSHVYWYRQLPEEGLKFMVYLQKENIIDESGMPKERFSAEFPKEGPSILRIQQVVRGDSAAYFCASSKQGIPLSYEQYFGPGTRLTVT.

The J gene is TRBJ1-1, the V gene TRBV5-5; D is unresolved. Germline CDR1 and CDR2: SGHKS and YYEKEE (reference sequence). V lost 4 bases to trimming and J lost 7 bases, with 14 bases between them. CDR3 length equals 13 residues. CDR3 sequence reads: CASSPRGYSEAFF. In nucleotides, the CDR3 is TGTGCCAGCAGCCCCCGTGGCTACAGTGAAGCTTTCTTT.

The chain has TRBV30 and TRBJ1-4, with TRBD1 as a possible D gene (5 bases). CDR3 length: 12 residues. Trimming took 3 bases from V and 8 from J, leaving 10 bases between them. Germline assignment: CDR1 GTSNPN and CDR2 SVGIG (reference sequence). This chain's CDR3 is CAWRAQGEKLFF. The CDR3 DNA sequence: TGTGCCTGGAGGGCCCAGGGCGAAAAACTGTTTTTT.

The chain carries TRBV6-5 and TRBJ1-6; D is unresolved. Germline values: CDR1 MNHEY, CDR2 SVGAGI. The CDR3 has 15 residues. V was cut by 6 bases and J by 3 bases, with 12 bases left in between. The CDR3 sequence: CASRTPSIYNSPLHF. For the CDR3, the DNA is TGTGCCAGCAGGACTCCCTCCATCTATAATTCACCCCTCCACTTT.

The CDR3 DNA reads TGTGCCAGCAGCCCGGGATTAGCGGGGAGTTACAATGAGCAGTTCTTC. This sequence encodes CASSPGLAGSYNEQFF. The chain is built from TRBV7-3 and TRBJ2-1; 8 positions match TRBD2. Per germline, CDR1 SGHTA and CDR2 FQGTGA. This CDR3 spans 16 amino acids. Germline trimming cut 5 bases from V and 4 bases from J; bases unmatched to any gene: 10. Drawing the rest from reference TRBV7-3 and TRBJ2-1, the complete variable domain is GAGVSQTPSNKVTEKGKYVELRCDPISGHTALYWYRQSLGQGPEFLIYFQGTGAADDSGLPNDRFFAVRPEGSVSTLKIQRTERGDSAVYLCASSPGLAGSYNEQFFGPGTRLTVL.

V gene TRBV5-1 combines with J gene TRBJ1-2, with unresolved D. V was shortened by 0 bases and J by 2 bases, with 11 bases between the two germline ends. The CDR3 runs to 15 residues. The germline V gene encodes CDR1 SGHRS and CDR2 YFSETQ. Written as DNA, the CDR3 is TGCGCCAGCAGCTTGGAAGAGGGATTGAACTATGGCTACACCTTC. Encoded protein: CASSLEEGLNYGYTF.

The rearrangement joins TRBV29-1 to TRBJ2-5, with 9 positions matching TRBD1. Looked up from germline, CDR1 is SQVTM and CDR2 is ANQGSEA. The CDR3 consists of 16 residues. The ends lost 1 base at V and 4 bases at J; junction bases unmatched: 10. CDR3 in DNA: TGCAGCGTTGAAGTCTCCGGGACAGGGTTTGGAGAGACCCAGTACTTC. Its translation: CSVEVSGTGFGETQYF.

The CDR3: CASSQSLMGTGNSPLHF. In nucleotides, the CDR3 is TGCGCCAGCAGCCAATCCTTGATGGGGACAGGAAATTCACCCCTCCACTTT. The chain has TRBV4-3 and TRBJ1-6, with TRBD1 matching 8 bases. Trimming at V came to 2 bases and at J to 7 bases, leaving 10 bases not matched to a gene. The CDR3 has 17 residues. Germline assignment: CDR1 LGHNA and CDR2 YSLEER.

The chain employs TRBV7-2 and TRBJ1-4, with D tentatively TRBD1 (6 bases). The CDR3 length is 15 residues. Germline CDR1 and CDR2: SGHTA and FQGNSA. Trimming took off 4 bases at V and 0 bases at J, with 9 bases between the two ends. The CDR3 DNA sequence: TGTGCCAGCAGCTCCGGACAGTCAACTAATGAAAAACTGTTTTTT. Encoded protein: CASSSGQSTNEKLFF.